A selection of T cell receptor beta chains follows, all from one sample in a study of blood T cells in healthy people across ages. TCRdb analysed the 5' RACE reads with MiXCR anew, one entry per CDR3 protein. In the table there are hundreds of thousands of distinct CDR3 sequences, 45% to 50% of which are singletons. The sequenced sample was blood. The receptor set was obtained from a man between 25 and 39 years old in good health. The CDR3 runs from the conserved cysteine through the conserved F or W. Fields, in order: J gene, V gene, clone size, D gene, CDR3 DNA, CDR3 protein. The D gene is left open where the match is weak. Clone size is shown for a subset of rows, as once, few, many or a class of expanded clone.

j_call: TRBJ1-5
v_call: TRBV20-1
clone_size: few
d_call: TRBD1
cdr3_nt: TGCAGTGCCAGGACAGGCGGCTATAGCAATCAGCCCCAGCATTTT
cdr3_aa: CSARTGGYSNQPQHF

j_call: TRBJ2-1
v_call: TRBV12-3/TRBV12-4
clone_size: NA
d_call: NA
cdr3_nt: TGTGCCAGCAGTTTAGAGTCGCGGGTCTACAATGAGCAGTTCTTC
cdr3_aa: CASSLESRVYNEQFF

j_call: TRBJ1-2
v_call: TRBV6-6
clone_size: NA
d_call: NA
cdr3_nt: TGTGCCAGCAGTTACAGCCTAGGGGGTGATGGCTACACCTTC
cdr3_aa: CASSYSLGGDGYTF

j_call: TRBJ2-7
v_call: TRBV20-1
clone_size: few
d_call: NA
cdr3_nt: TGCAGTGCTAGAAGTAGGCCCAGCTCCTACGAGCAGTACTTC
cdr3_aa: CSARSRPSSYEQYF

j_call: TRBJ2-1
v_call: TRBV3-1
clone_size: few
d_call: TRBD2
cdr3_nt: TGTGCCAGCAGCCAAGTCATCAGCGGGGGGCCCTTATCCAGCTCCTACAATGAGCAGTTCTTC
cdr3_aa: CASSQVISGGPLSSSYNEQFF

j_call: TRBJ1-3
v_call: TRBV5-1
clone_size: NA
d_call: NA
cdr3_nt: TGCGCCAGCAGACCAGGGGATGGAGGCACCATATATTTT
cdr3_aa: CASRPGDGGTIYF

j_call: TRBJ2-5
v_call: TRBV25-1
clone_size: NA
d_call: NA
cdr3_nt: TGTGCCAGCAGTGGCCGAAGGGGGAGTGGGAAAGATCAAGAGACCCAGTACTTC
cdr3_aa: CASSGRRGSGKDQETQYF

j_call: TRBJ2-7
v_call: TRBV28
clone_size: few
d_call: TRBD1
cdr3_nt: TGTGCCATACAGGGGGCCTACGAGCAGTACTTC
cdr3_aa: CAIQGAYEQYF

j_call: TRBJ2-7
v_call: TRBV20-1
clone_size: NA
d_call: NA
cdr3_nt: TGCAGTTCAGGGGGGGGAGGTACCTACGAGCAGTACTTC
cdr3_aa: CSSGGGGTYEQYF

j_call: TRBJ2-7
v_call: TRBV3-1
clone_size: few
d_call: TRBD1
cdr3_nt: TGTGCCAGCAGCCCCTGGACAGGATGGGACGAGCAGTACTTC
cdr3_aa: CASSPWTGWDEQYF

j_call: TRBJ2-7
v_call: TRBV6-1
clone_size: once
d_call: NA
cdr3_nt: TGTGCCAGCAGTGAAACCACGGGGGTACCCTACGAGCAGTACTTC
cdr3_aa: CASSETTGVPYEQYF

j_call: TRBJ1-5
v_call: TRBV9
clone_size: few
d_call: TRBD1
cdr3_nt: TGTGCCAGCAGCCCTCGGACAGGGCGTCAGCCCCAGCATTTT
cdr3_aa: CASSPRTGRQPQHF

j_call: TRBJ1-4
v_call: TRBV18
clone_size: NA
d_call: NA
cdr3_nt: TGTGCCAGCTCACCCGGAGAGGCTGTGAGGGAAAAACTGTTTTTT
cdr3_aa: CASSPGEAVREKLFF

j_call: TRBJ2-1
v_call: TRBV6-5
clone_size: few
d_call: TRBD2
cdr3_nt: TGTGCCAGCAGTTCACTAGCGGGGGGGCCCGACAATGAGCAGTTCTTC
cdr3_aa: CASSSLAGGPDNEQFF